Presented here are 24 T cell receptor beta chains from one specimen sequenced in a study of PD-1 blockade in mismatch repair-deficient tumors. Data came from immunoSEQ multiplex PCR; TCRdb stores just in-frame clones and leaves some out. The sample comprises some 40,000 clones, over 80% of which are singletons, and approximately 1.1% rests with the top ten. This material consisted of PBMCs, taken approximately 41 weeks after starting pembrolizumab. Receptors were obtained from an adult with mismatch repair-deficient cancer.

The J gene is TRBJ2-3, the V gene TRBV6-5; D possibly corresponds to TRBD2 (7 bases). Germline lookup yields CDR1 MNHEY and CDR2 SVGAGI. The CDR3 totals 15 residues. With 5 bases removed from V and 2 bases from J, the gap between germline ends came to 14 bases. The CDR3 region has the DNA TGTGCCAGCAGTCCCAGGGGAGGGTCCACAGATACGCAGTATTTT. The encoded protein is CASSPRGGSTDTQYF.

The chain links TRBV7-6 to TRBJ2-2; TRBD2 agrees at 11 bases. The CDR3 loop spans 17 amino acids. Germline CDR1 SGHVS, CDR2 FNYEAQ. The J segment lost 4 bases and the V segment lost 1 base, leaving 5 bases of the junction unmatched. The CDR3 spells CASSLVPLAGGTGELFF. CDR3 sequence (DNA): TGTGCCAGCAGCTTAGTTCCCCTAGCGGGAGGCACCGGGGAGCTGTTTTTT.

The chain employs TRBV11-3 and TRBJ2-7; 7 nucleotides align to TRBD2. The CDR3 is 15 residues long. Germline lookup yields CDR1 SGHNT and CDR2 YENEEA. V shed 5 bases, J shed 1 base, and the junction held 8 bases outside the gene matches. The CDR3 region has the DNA TGTGCCAGCAGCCCGGGGGGACGGGGTTCCTACGAGCAGTACTTC. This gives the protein CASSPGGRGSYEQYF.

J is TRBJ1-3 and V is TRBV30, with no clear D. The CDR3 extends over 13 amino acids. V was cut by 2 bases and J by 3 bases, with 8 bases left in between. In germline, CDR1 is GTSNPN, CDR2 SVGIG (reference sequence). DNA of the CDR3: TGTGCCTGGAGTCGGAGTTATGGAAACACCATATATTTT. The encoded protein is CAWSRSYGNTIYF.

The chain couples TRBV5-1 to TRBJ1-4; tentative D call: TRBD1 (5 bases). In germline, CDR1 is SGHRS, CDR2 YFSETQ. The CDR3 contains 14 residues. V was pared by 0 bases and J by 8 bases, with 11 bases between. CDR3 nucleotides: TGCGCCAGCAGCTTGGCCACAGGTTCGGAAAAACTGTTTTTT. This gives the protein CASSLATGSEKLFF. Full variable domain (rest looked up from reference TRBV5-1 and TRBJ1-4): KAGVTQTPRYLIKTRGQQVTLSCSPISGHRSVSWYQQTPGQGLQFLFEYFSETQRNKGNFPGRFSGRQFSNSRSEMNVSTLELGDSALYLCASSLATGSEKLFFGSGTQLSVL.

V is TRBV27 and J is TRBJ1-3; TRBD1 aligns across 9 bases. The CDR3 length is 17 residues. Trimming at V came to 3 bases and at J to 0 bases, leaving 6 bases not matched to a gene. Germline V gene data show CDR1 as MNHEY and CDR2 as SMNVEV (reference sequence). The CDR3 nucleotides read TGTGCCAGCAGTTTCCCGCGGGACAGGGTCTCTGGAAACACCATATATTTT. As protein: CASSFPRDRVSGNTIYF.

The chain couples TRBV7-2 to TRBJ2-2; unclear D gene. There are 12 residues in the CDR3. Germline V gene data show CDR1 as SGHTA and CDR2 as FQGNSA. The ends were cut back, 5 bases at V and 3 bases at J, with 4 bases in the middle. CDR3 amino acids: CASSLYTGELFF. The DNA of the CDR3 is TGTGCCAGCAGCCTTTACACCGGGGAGCTGTTTTTT.

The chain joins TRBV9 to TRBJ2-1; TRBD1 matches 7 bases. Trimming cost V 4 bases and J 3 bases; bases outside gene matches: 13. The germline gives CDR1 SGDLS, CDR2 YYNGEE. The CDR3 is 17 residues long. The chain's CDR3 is CASSPRAGQEIYNEQFF. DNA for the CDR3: TGTGCCAGCAGCCCCAGAGCCGGACAGGAGATCTACAATGAGCAGTTCTTC.

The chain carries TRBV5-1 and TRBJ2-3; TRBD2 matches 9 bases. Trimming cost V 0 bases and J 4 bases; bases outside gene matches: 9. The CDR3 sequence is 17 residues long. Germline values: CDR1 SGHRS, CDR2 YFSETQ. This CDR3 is CASSLALASGMADTQYF. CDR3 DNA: TGCGCCAGCAGCTTGGCCCTGGCTAGCGGGATGGCAGATACGCAGTATTTT.

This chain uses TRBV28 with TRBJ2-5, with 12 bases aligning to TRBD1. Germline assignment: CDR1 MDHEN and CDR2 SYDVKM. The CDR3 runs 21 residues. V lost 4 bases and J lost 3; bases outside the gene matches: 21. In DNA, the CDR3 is TGTGCCAGCAGTTCGAGATCCGGGACAGGGGGCGAGGCGCGTAGGAAAGAGACCCAGTACTTC. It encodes CASSSRSGTGGEARRKETQYF.

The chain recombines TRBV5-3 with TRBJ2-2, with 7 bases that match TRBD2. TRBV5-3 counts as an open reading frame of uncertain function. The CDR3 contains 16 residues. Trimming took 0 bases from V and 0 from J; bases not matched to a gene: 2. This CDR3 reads CARSLAGLANTGELFF. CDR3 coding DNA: TGTGCCAGAAGCTTGGCCGGACTAGCGAACACCGGGGAGCTGTTTTTT.

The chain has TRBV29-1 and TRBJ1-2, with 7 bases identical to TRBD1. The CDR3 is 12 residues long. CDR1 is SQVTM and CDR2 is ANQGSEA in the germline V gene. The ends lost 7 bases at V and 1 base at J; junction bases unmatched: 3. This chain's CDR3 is CSGRQGNYGYTF. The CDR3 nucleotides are TGCAGCGGCCGACAGGGTAACTATGGCTACACCTTC. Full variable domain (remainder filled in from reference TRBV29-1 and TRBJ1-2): SAVISQKPSRDICQRGTSLTIQCQVDSQVTMMFWYRQQPGQSLTLIATANQGSEATYESGFVIDKFPISRPNLTFSTLTVSNMSPEDSSIYLCSGRQGNYGYTFGSGTRLTVV.

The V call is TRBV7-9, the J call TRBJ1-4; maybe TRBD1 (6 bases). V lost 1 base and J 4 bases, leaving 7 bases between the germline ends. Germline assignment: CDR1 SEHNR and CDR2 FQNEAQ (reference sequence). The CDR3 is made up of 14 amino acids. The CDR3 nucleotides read TGTGCCAGCAGCTTAGACAGGGTTAATGAAAAACTGTTTTTT. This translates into CASSLDRVNEKLFF.

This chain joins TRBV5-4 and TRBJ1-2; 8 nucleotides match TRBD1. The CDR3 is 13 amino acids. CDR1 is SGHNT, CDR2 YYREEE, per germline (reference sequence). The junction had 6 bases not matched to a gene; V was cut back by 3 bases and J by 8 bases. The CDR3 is CASSSGQAPGYTF. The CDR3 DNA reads TGTGCCAGCAGCTCGGGACAGGCTCCCGGCTACACCTTC.

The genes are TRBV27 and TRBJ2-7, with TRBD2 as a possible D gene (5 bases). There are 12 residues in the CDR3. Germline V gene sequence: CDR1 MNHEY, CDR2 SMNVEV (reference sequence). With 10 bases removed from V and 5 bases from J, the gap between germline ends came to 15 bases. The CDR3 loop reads CATKDYAHEQYF. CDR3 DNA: TGTGCCACGAAAGACTATGCCCACGAGCAGTACTTC.

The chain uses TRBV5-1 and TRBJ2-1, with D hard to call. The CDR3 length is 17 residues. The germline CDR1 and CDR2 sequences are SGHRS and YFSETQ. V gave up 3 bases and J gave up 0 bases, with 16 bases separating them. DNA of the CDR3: TGCGCCAGCAGCTACCCTGTCGCCCCGAGCTCCTACAATGAGCAGTTCTTC. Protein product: CASSYPVAPSSYNEQFF.

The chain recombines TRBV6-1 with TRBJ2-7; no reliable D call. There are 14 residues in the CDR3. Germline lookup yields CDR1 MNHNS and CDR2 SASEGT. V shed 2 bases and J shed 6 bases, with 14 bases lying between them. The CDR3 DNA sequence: TGTGCCAGCAGTGAACTCTGGAGACTGGGCGAGCAGTACTTC. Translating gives CASSELWRLGEQYF.

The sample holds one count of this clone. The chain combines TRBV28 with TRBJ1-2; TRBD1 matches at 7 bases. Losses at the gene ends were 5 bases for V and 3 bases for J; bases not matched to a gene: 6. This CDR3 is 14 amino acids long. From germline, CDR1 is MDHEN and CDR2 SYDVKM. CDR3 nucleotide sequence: TGTGCCAGCAGTGTAACAGGGGCCTACTATGGCTACACCTTC. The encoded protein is CASSVTGAYYGYTF.

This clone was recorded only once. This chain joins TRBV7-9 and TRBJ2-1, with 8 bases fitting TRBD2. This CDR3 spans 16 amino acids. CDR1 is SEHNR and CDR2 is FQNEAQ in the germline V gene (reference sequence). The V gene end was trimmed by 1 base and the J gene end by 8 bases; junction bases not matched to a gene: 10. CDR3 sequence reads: CASSLGGLVIGHEQFF. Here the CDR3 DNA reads TGTGCCAGCAGCTTAGGGGGACTAGTAATAGGTCATGAGCAGTTCTTC.

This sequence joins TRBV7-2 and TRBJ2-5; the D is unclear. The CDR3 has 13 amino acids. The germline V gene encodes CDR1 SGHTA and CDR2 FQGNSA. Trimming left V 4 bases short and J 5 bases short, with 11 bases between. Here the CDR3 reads CASSYSFRETQYF. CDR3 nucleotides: TGTGCCAGCAGCTACAGCTTTCGGGAGACCCAGTACTTC.

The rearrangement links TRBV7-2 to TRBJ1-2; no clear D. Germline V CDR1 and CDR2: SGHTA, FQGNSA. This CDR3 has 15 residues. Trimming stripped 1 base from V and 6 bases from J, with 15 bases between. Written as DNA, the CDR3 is TGTGCCAGCAGCTTAGAGGTACTTCTGGGCCATGGCTACACCTTC. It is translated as CASSLEVLLGHGYTF.

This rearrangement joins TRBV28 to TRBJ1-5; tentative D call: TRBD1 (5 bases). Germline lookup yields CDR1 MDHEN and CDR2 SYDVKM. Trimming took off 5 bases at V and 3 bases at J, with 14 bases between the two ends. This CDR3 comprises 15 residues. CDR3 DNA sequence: TGTGCCAGCAGTGGGGCCGGGGGGAACAATCAGCCCCAGCATTTT. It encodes CASSGAGGNNQPQHF. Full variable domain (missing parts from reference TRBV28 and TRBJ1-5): DVKVTQSSRYLVKRTGEKVFLECVQDMDHENMFWYRQDPGLGLRLIYFSYDVKMKEKGDIPEGYSVSREKKERFSLILESASTNQTSMYLCASSGAGGNNQPQHFGDGTRLSIL.

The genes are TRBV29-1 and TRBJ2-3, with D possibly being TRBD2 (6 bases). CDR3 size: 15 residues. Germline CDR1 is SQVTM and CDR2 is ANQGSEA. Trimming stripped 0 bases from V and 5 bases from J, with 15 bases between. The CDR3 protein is CSVEESSEEEDTQYF. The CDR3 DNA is TGCAGCGTTGAAGAGTCTAGCGAGGAGGAAGATACGCAGTATTTT.

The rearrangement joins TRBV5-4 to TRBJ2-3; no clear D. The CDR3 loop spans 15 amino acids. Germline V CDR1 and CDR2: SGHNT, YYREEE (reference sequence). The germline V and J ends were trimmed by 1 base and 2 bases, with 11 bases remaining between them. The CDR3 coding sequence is TGTGCCAGCAGCTTGACTTCCCACCCCACAGATACGCAGTATTTT. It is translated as CASSLTSHPTDTQYF. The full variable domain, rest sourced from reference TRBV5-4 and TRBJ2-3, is ETGVTQSPTHLIKTRGQQVTLRCSSQSGHNTVSWYQQALGQGPQFIFQYYREEENGRGNFPPRFSGLQFPNYSSELNVNALELDDSALYLCASSLTSHPTDTQYFGPGTRLTVL.